The table lists the clone carrying this T cell receptor beta chain with many counts. TCRdb re-derived calls from the RT-PCR reads in MiXCR, one entry per CDR3 protein. The sample includes more than 75,000 distinct CDR3 sequences, just under 5% seen only once; the top ten take 2.6%. This sample was taken from a study of patients and donors after allogeneic stem cell transplantation. The receptor was isolated from a human donor who was either an allogeneic HSCT recipient or a stem cell or donor lymphocyte infusion donor (not recorded which). It is not recorded whose cells these are; they may come from a transplant donor. Sequencing was done on a sample of blood, either unsorted or a sorted T cell fraction (not recorded which).

The DNA for the CDR3 is TGCAGCGTTGAGGTGGTCAGAGAGGCCTATGGCTACACCTTC. This gives the protein CSVEVVREAYGYTF. This chain links TRBV29-1 with TRBJ1-2; D call uncertain. The CDR3 is made up of 14 amino acids. The V end lost 3 bases, the J end lost 4 bases, and 15 bases lay between the germline ends. Germline V gene sequence: CDR1 SQVTM, CDR2 ANQGSEA.